This paragraph reports one T cell receptor (beta chain). Its antigen remains unknown. The sequence runs out 3 residues before the end of the CDR3; the remainder is reconstructed from the germline J gene. This sample was included in a study of T cells in women clearing cervical HPV infection. Broader study findings: A classifier using richness and V gene abundances reached an AUC of about 0.83.

The CDR3 is 14 residues long. CDR1 is SGHRS, CDR2 YFSETQ, per germline. The table came from immunoSEQ multiplex PCR; TCRdb's copy has only in-frame clones and leaves some out. The listing contains about 20,000 clones. The chain joins TRBV5-1 to TRBJ2-2; 9 bases are a match to TRBD1. This sequence was found in a woman between 18 and 69 years old with a cervical HPV16 infection that either progressed to CIN3+ or cleared (not recorded which). Sequenced sample: blood buffy coat. The CDR3 loop reads CASSGGQGHEKLFF. The DNA read from the CDR3 is TGCGCCAGCAGCGGGGGACAGGGACATGAAAAG.